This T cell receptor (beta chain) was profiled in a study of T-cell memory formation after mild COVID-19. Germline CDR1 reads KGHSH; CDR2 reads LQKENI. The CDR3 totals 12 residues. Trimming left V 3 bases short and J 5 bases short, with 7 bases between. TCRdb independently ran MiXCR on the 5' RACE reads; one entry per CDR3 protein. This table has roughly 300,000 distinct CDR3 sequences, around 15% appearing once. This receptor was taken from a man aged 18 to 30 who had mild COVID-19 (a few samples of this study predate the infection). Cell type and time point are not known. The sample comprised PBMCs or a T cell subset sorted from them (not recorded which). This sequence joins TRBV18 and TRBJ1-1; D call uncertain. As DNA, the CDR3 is TGTGCCAGCTCACCCTCAAAAACTGAAGCTTTCTTT. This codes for CASSPSKTEAFF.